This T cell receptor beta chain was recovered during a study of cytomegalovirus exposure and HLA in healthy donors. Study-level background: Sequencing of roughly 180 million T cells in an earlier analysis found 95 million to 120 million unique TCR beta sequences. The study's early data release held about 85 million unique TCRs from HLA-typed donors.

In regard to this clone: Its specificity is unknown.

V was shortened by 3 bases and J by 2 bases, with 10 bases between the two germline ends. Germline CDR1 is MDHEN and CDR2 is SYDVKM. The CDR3 spans 14 residues. Findings of the study overall: The authors listed 150 to 200 TCR beta chains as cytomegalovirus-associated. An apparent linkage of common viral pathogens to several of the most significant clusters emerged in a later analysis.

The PCR had 60 Vbeta and 13 Jbeta primers. Produced via immunoSEQ multiplex PCR; TCRdb's table is partial and in-frame only. This repertoire shows 150,000 to 200,000 clones, 60% to 85% found once; its top ten account for roughly 1.1%. This chain connects TRBV28 to TRBJ1-1; the D is unclear. This TCR was recovered from a woman between 40 and 50 years old in good health and CMV-seronegative. Sequencing was carried out using PBMCs. The CDR3 is CASSLSQENTEAFF. The CDR3 bases are TGTGCCAGCAGTTTGTCGCAGGAAAACACTGAAGCTTTCTTT.